Below, 20 T cell receptor beta chains from the same sample are listed, as sequenced in a study of PD-1 blockade in classical Hodgkin lymphoma. Libraries were prepared by immunoSEQ multiplex PCR; TCRdb keeps only in-frame clonotypes and omits some of them. In the table there are about 84,000 clones, roughly 89% of which are singletons. In every patient, relapse followed autologous stem cell transplantation, while exposure to brentuximab vedotin differed. The sequencing used peripheral blood mononuclear cells (PBMCs), collected at baseline. The receptors were gathered from a human donor with classical Hodgkin lymphoma.

The rearrangement uses TRBV6-1 and TRBJ2-7, with 9 positions matching TRBD2. The CDR3 is 14 residues long. J was trimmed by 5 bases and V by 4 bases; bases with no gene match: 6. Looked up from germline, CDR1 is MNHNS and CDR2 is SASEGT. This CDR3 reads CASSGGSGRDEQYF. As DNA, the CDR3 is TGTGCCAGCAGTGGGGGTAGCGGGAGAGACGAGCAGTACTTC.

The rearrangement uses TRBV7-2 and TRBJ2-7; the match to TRBD2 covers 7 bases. The germline V gene encodes CDR1 SGHTA and CDR2 FQGNSA. The V and J ends lost 8 bases and 3 bases, in that order; junction bases with no gene match: 13. The CDR3 extends over 15 amino acids. CDR3 DNA: TGTGCCAGCCAACTTTATGGGGGGGTTGACTACGAGCAGTACTTC. Its translation is CASQLYGGVDYEQYF.

The V gene is TRBV19, the J gene TRBJ2-1, with TRBD2 as a possible D gene (6 bases). CDR1 is LNHDA, CDR2 SQIVND, per germline (reference sequence). Trimming stripped 3 bases from V and 1 base from J, with 10 bases between. This CDR3 is 15 amino acids long. This chain's CDR3 is CASSIGTASYNEQFF. The CDR3 nucleotides are TGTGCCAGTAGTATCGGGACTGCTTCCTACAATGAGCAGTTCTTC.

This rearrangement joins TRBV5-1 to TRBJ1-1; 8 bases are a match to TRBD1. V dropped 3 bases and J dropped 2; count of bases not matched to a gene: 9. Germline V lookup: CDR1 SGHRS, CDR2 YFSETQ. The CDR3 sequence is 16 residues long. The DNA for the CDR3 is TGCGCCAGCAGCTGGGGACAGGCAGGTGTTAACACTGAAGCTTTCTTT. It codes for CASSWGQAGVNTEAFF.

The gene calls are TRBV25-1 and TRBJ2-5; TRBD2 matches 7 bases. The CDR3 loop spans 15 amino acids. CDR1 is MGHDK and CDR2 is SYGVNS in the germline V gene. V lost 2 bases and J lost 4; bases outside the gene matches: 7. The CDR3, as DNA: TGTGCCAGCAGTGAAGGAGCGGGAATAAGAGAGACCCAGTACTTC. Protein product: CASSEGAGIRETQYF.

The chain recombines TRBV14 with TRBJ2-1; D is unclear. Trimming left V 1 base short and J 13 bases short, with 14 bases between. The CDR3 contains 13 residues. From germline, CDR1 is SGHDN and CDR2 FVKESK. The CDR3 DNA is TGTGCCAGCAGCCAAGTGGCAGTCTCGGTACAGTTCTTC. It encodes CASSQVAVSVQFF.

In the case of this clone: At the DNA level, this CDR3 is encoded by other sequences in the same sample as well. The chain carries TRBV30 and TRBJ1-5; D possibly corresponds to TRBD1 (5 bases). Trimming cost V 5 bases and J 1 base, with 9 bases left between them. Germline-derived CDR1 and CDR2 are GTSNPN and SVGIG (reference sequence). The CDR3 totals 13 residues. CDR3 loop: CAWSQGSNQPQHF. Written as DNA, the CDR3 is TGTGCCTGGTCCCAGGGAAGCAATCAGCCCCAGCATTTT.

This chain links TRBV7-2 with TRBJ2-1, with 10 bases that match TRBD2. J gave up 5 bases and V 4 bases, and 5 bases lay outside the gene matches. Per germline, CDR1 SGHTA and CDR2 FQGNSA. CDR3 length: 15 amino acids. The CDR3 here is CASSYGLAEHNEQFF. In DNA, the CDR3 is TGTGCCAGCAGCTACGGACTAGCGGAACACAATGAGCAGTTCTTC.

This chain uses TRBV30 with TRBJ1-5; the D gene is possibly TRBD1 (5 bases). CDR3 size: 17 residues. Germline loops: CDR1 GTSNPN, CDR2 SVGIG (reference sequence). Trimming took off 0 bases at V and 3 bases at J, with 18 bases between the two ends. CDR3 DNA sequence: TGTGCCTGGAGTGTAAGACAGCAGGTAAAGTCCAATCAGCCCCAGCATTTT. Its translation: CAWSVRQQVKSNQPQHF.

The V gene is TRBV5-1, the J gene TRBJ2-7, with 11 bases identical to TRBD2. Germline CDR1 is SGHRS and CDR2 is YFSETQ. CDR3 size: 15 residues. Unmatched junction bases numbered 3, after V lost 4 bases and J lost 0 bases. The DNA of the CDR3 is TGCGCCAGCAGCCTAACTAGCGGGAGCTCCTACGAGCAGTACTTC. It codes for CASSLTSGSSYEQYF.

This clone was counted between two and nine times. The chain uses TRBV25-1 and TRBJ2-7, with 7 bases lining up with TRBD2. J gave up 4 bases and V 1 base, and 13 bases lay outside the gene matches. The CDR3 totals 17 residues. The germline gives CDR1 MGHDK, CDR2 SYGVNS. In DNA form, the CDR3 reads TGTGCCAGCAGTGAATCGGAGTGGGAGGGCCCATATTACGAGCAGTACTTC. Translation: CASSESEWEGPYYEQYF.

The chain links TRBV19 to TRBJ1-1; D gene unclear. CDR1 and CDR2 (germline): LNHDA, SQIVND (reference sequence). With 4 bases removed from V and 6 bases from J, the gap between germline ends came to 9 bases. This CDR3 has 12 residues. DNA for the CDR3: TGTGCCAGTAGTACCCCGTCTCCTGAAGCTTTCTTT. It specifies CASSTPSPEAFF.

This chain links TRBV7-9 with TRBJ2-5; possible D gene TRBD1, 6 bases. The CDR3 consists of 17 residues. Trimming took 3 bases from V and 3 from J, leaving 20 bases between them. Germline lookup yields CDR1 SEHNR and CDR2 FQNEAQ (reference sequence). CDR3 nucleotide sequence: TGTGCCAGCAGCTTTCCCTTGGGGGCGGTGAAAGAAGAGACCCAGTACTTC. Translation gives CASSFPLGAVKEETQYF.

CDR3 region: CASSALAGGTNEQFF. Written as DNA, the CDR3 is TGTGCCAGCAGCGCCCTAGCGGGAGGGACAAATGAGCAGTTCTTC. This chain links TRBV9 with TRBJ2-1; 12 bases align to TRBD2. Trimming at V came to 3 bases and at J to 7 bases, leaving 5 bases not matched to a gene. From germline, CDR1 is SGDLS and CDR2 YYNGEE. The CDR3 extends over 15 amino acids. The full variable domain, with the rest looked up from reference TRBV9 and TRBJ2-1, is DSGVTQTPKHLITATGQRVTLRCSPRSGDLSVYWYQQSLDQGLQFLIQYYNGEERAKGNILERFSAQQFPDLHSELNLSSLELGDSALYFCASSALAGGTNEQFFGPGTRLTVL.

The chain joins TRBV6-6 to TRBJ2-3; TRBD2 matches at 12 bases. This CDR3 contains 16 residues. The germline V gene encodes CDR1 MNHNY and CDR2 SVGAGI (reference sequence). Trimming at V came to 7 bases and at J to 2 bases, leaving 7 bases not matched to a gene. The CDR3 DNA sequence: TGTGCCAGCACCACCCGGACTAGCGGGACCACAGATACGCAGTATTTT. It specifies CASTTRTSGTTDTQYF.

The V call is TRBV7-2, the J call TRBJ2-5, with 7 bases fitting TRBD1. The CDR3 totals 14 residues. The germline V gene encodes CDR1 SGHTA and CDR2 FQGNSA. V lost 5 bases to trimming and J lost 2 bases; unmatched junction nucleotides: 5. CDR3 protein: CASSGDSWQETQYF. CDR3 DNA sequence: TGTGCCAGCAGCGGGGACAGTTGGCAAGAGACCCAGTACTTC.

V and J are TRBV7-2 and TRBJ2-1; 12 bases agree with TRBD2. This CDR3 has 19 residues. The V segment lost 2 bases and the J segment 4 bases; nucleotides outside the gene matches: 12. The germline gives CDR1 SGHTA, CDR2 FQGNSA. The CDR3 loop reads CASSLKPSIGLAGYNEQFF. Here the CDR3 DNA reads TGTGCCAGCAGCTTAAAACCTTCCATAGGACTAGCGGGATACAATGAGCAGTTCTTC.

This chain uses TRBV27 with TRBJ2-7, with D tentatively TRBD1 (5 bases). The ends were cut back, 3 bases at V and 2 bases at J, with 17 bases in the middle. From germline, CDR1 is MNHEY and CDR2 SMNVEV (reference sequence). The CDR3 has 16 amino acids. CDR3: CASSFSRTLEAYEQYF. DNA for the CDR3: TGTGCCAGCAGTTTTTCTCGGACACTCGAAGCCTACGAGCAGTACTTC.

V gene TRBV5-5 combines with J gene TRBJ1-1; D gene ambiguous. The V end was cut by 7 bases, the J end by 4 bases, with 14 bases between. CDR3 length: 13 residues. CDR1 and CDR2 (germline): SGHKS, YYEKEE (reference sequence). CDR3 nucleotides: TGTGCCAGCCGAATAACAGCGGGCACTGAAGCTTTCTTT. Encoded protein: CASRITAGTEAFF.

The V call is TRBV15, the J call TRBJ2-7, with 9 bases matching TRBD2. Germline V gene lookup returns CDR1 LNHNV and CDR2 YYDKDF (reference sequence). This CDR3 has 16 residues. The V gene end was trimmed by 1 base and the J gene end by 5 bases; junction bases not matched to a gene: 9. The CDR3 is CATSRVLIAGDHEQYF. CDR3 bases: TGTGCCACCAGCAGAGTACTCATAGCGGGAGACCACGAGCAGTACTTC.